Ten or more counts support the clone carrying this T cell receptor beta chain. The antigen remains unidentified. Building of the TCR beta libraries involved iRepertoire HTBI primers and Arm-PCR of CDR3 regions. TCRdb passed the multiplex PCR reads through MiXCR, listing each CDR3 protein once. This sample has approximately 270,000 distinct CDR3 sequences; 15% to 20% occur once, and the top ten carry roughly 15%. This CDR3 region has 14 residues. Germline V CDR1 and CDR2: SGHTA, FQGNSA. V dropped 2 bases and J dropped 1 base, with 8 bases sitting between them. These data originate in a study of regulatory T cells in long-lasting Graves disease. Time point specified: newly diagnosed GD, antithyroid drugs for less than 3 months. With RNA extracted from PBMCs as input, the TCR library was made. Study results and limitations: Favoring TRBV28, TRBJ1-2 and TRBJ2-5 was a feature seen in persistent disease.

The sample was also linked to a second study, of T cells in Graves' hyperthyroidism and ophthalmopathy. From that second work: The patients, who ranged from 18 to 65 in age, presented with newly diagnosed hyperthyroidism lasting under 2 months. On the basis of clinical symptoms, serum thyroxine and TRAb, thyroid ultrasound and orbital computed tomography, diagnoses were made. The HTBI set primed first-round TCR CDR3 RT-PCR.

Sequenced here: peripheral blood mononuclear cells (PBMCs), sampled at new diagnosis, from a patient treated with antithyroid drugs. This TCR came from a woman in her 30s with Graves disease. The V call is TRBV7-2, the J call TRBJ2-5; D remains unclear. This CDR3 is CASSLWSVQETQYF. CDR3 sequence (DNA): TGTGCCAGCAGCTTATGGTCAGTCCAAGAGACCCAGTACTTC.